Listed below are T cell receptor beta chains from one sample, sequenced in a study of T cells in Graves' hyperthyroidism and ophthalmopathy. TCRdb itself ran the multiplex PCR reads through MiXCR, one entry per CDR3 protein. The table records some 180,000 distinct CDR3 sequences, around 17% of them present only once. Sequenced input: blood. All receptors come from a woman aged 45-59 years with Graves' hyperthyroidism. Each CDR3 is given with its conserved first and last residue. Each record gives: J gene, D gene, clone size, V gene, CDR3 DNA, CDR3 protein. A D gene is named only where the DNA matches it firmly. Expanded clones are given a class, and other clones once, few, many or no size at all.

>TRBJ2-7|.|many|TRBV27
TGTGCCAGCAGTTTAGGCGGGGACATTTCCTACGAGCAGTACTTC
CASSLGGDISYEQYF
>TRBJ2-1|.|many|TRBV7-2
TGTGCCAGCAGTTTAGTGGGCGATGAGCAGTTCTTC
CASSLVGDEQFF
>TRBJ2-1|.|many|TRBV3-1
TGTGCCAGCAGCCCCCAGGAGCGACAGCCCTACAATGAGCAGTTCTTC
CASSPQERQPYNEQFF
>TRBJ1-4|.|few|TRBV30
TGTGCCTGGAGTTACTTCGACCGCTCTGGTGAAAAACTGTTTTTT
CAWSYFDRSGEKLFF
>TRBJ1-1|.|few|TRBV9
TGTGCCAGCAGCGTAGCCATAACCACTGAAGCTTTCTTT
CASSVAITTEAFF
>TRBJ2-7|.|.|TRBV28
TGTGCCAGCAGTCCCGCGTCAGACTCCTTCTCCTACGAGCAGTACTTC
CASSPASDSFSYEQYF
>TRBJ2-1|.|.|TRBV11-3
TGTGCCAGCAGCTTAGGAGGGCCCCTTAACGATGAGCAGTTCTTC
CASSLGGPLNDEQFF
>TRBJ2-3|TRBD2|.|TRBV6-2/TRBV6-3
TGTGCCAGCAGTTACCCGAGGTTGACCGGGACTAGCCCCCGTTATACGCAGTATTTT
CASSYPRLTGTSPRYTQYF
>TRBJ1-5|.|many|TRBV6-1
TGTGCCAGCAGTGAGATAGGGGTTAAGCCCCAGCATTTT
CASSEIGVKPQHF
>TRBJ2-7|.|.|TRBV29-1
TGCAGCGTTGAGGACGGCACCTACGAGCAGTACTTC
CSVEDGTYEQYF
>TRBJ2-3|TRBD2|.|TRBV12-3/TRBV12-4
TGTGCCAGCAGTTCACGACTAGCGGGAGATCGGCGCACAGATACGCAGTATTTT
CASSSRLAGDRRTDTQYF
>TRBJ2-3|.|many|TRBV20-1
TGCAGTGCCGTAGGCGGACGTTCCACAGATACGCAGTATTTT
CSAVGGRSTDTQYF
>TRBJ2-2|.|many|TRBV18
TGTGCCAGCTCACGGCGACAGAACACCGGGGAGCTGTTTTTT
CASSRRQNTGELFF